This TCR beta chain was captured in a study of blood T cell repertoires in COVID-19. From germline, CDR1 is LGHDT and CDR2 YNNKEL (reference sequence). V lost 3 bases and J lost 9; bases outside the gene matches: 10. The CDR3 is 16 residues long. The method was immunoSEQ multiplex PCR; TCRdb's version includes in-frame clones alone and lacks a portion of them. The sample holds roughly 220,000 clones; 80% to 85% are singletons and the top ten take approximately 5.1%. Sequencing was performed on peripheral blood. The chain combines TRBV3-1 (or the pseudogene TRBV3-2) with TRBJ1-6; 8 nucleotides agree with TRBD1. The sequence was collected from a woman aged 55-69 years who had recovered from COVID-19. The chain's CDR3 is CASSQGDGQGTSPLHF. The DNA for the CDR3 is TGTGCCAGCAGCCAGGGAGACGGACAGGGAACTTCACCCCTCCACTTT.